The 30 T cell receptor beta chains reported below all come from one sample, sequenced in a study of blood T cell repertoires in COVID-19. Sequencing was performed with immunoSEQ multiplex PCR; in TCRdb, only in-frame clones are kept and a portion is missing. The top ten clones hold around 3.9% of a sample with roughly 140,000 clones, approximately 80% of them seen once. Specimen: PBMCs or T cells enriched from blood (not recorded which). All receptors derive from a man aged 50-59 years in a cohort exposed to, infected with or recovered from COVID-19 (not recorded which).

The chain couples TRBV3-1 (or the pseudogene TRBV3-2) to TRBJ2-1, with 7 bases fitting TRBD2. CDR3 length: 16 residues. The germline CDR1 and CDR2 sequences are LGHDT and YNNKEL (reference sequence). V trimming: 1 base; J trimming: 2 bases; junction bases outside the gene matches: 5. CDR3 sequence: CASSQGASGTYNEQFF. The CDR3 region has the DNA TGTGCCAGCAGCCAAGGGGCTAGCGGAACCTACAATGAGCAGTTCTTC.

This chain uses TRBV9 with TRBJ2-3; 11 bases match TRBD2. CDR1 SGDLS and CDR2 YYNGEE come from the germline V gene. Germline trimming cut 4 bases from V and 1 base from J; bases unmatched to any gene: 11. This CDR3 spans 18 amino acids. CDR3 region: CASSPVPSGGLGTDTQYF. CDR3 DNA sequence: TGTGCCAGCAGCCCCGTGCCTAGCGGGGGGCTCGGCACAGATACGCAGTATTTT. The whole variable domain, filled in from reference TRBV9 and TRBJ2-3, reads DSGVTQTPKHLITATGQRVTLRCSPRSGDLSVYWYQQSLDQGLQFLIQYYNGEERAKGNILERFSAQQFPDLHSELNLSSLELGDSALYFCASSPVPSGGLGTDTQYFGPGTRLTVL.

The chain has TRBV12-3 or TRBV12-4 and TRBJ2-3; a weak D match, TRBD2 (6 bases). This CDR3 region has 13 residues. The ends were cut back, 6 bases at V and 6 bases at J, with 13 bases in the middle. The DNA of the CDR3 is TGTGCCAGCAGCCCTGGGGGGAAGGATACGCAGTATTTT. It encodes CASSPGGKDTQYF.

This clone was counted a single time. CDR3 DNA sequence: TGTGCCAGCAAAGAGATCGCAGGAAACTATGGCTACACCTTC. This gives the protein CASKEIAGNYGYTF. This sequence joins TRBV6-5 and TRBJ1-2; D not certain. The CDR3 runs 14 residues. Germline V gene lookup returns CDR1 MNHEY and CDR2 SVGAGI. The V gene lost 7 bases and the J gene lost 2 bases, with 14 bases spanning the gap.

This chain uses TRBV24-1 with TRBJ2-1; 8 bases fit TRBD1. The CDR3 has 14 residues. Looked up from germline, CDR1 is KGHDR and CDR2 is SFDVKD. V trimming: 3 bases; J trimming: 8 bases; junction bases outside the gene matches: 5. The CDR3 sequence is CATSDPGQGHEQFF. As DNA, the CDR3 is TGTGCCACCAGTGATCCTGGACAGGGCCATGAGCAGTTCTTC.

The V and J genes are TRBV9 and TRBJ1-5; no clear D gene. The V gene lost 4 bases and the J gene lost 4 bases, with 9 bases spanning the gap. The CDR3 is made up of 13 amino acids. Per the germline V gene, CDR1 is SGDLS and CDR2 is YYNGEE. This CDR3 reads CASSLTTNQPQHF. The CDR3 coding sequence is TGTGCCAGCAGCCTAACCACGAATCAGCCCCAGCATTTT.

This chain uses TRBV25-1 with TRBJ1-2; 11 bases agree with TRBD1. Trimming took 6 bases from V and 2 from J; bases not matched to a gene: 14. Germline V lookup: CDR1 MGHDK, CDR2 SYGVNS. The CDR3 is made up of 18 amino acids. The CDR3 DNA sequence: TGTGCCAGCAGGTCGACTCCGGGGACAGGGGGTTCGAACTATGGCTACACCTTC. It specifies CASRSTPGTGGSNYGYTF.

The genes are TRBV9 and TRBJ1-3; possibly TRBD1 for D (5 bases). Germline loops: CDR1 SGDLS, CDR2 YYNGEE. The CDR3 is 15 amino acids. Trimming left V 0 bases short and J 3 bases short, with 10 bases between. For the CDR3, the DNA is TGTGCCAGCAGCGTAGTAGGGGAAATTGGAAACACCATATATTTT. This codes for CASSVVGEIGNTIYF.

The chain links TRBV5-1 to TRBJ2-2; 11 positions agree with TRBD2. The CDR3 runs to 15 residues. Trimming at V came to 3 bases and at J to 7 bases, leaving 5 bases not matched to a gene. Germline V gene data show CDR1 as SGHRS and CDR2 as YFSETQ. CDR3 in DNA: TGCGCCAGCAGCTCACTAGCGGGAGCGAACGGGGAGCTGTTTTTT. Its translation is CASSSLAGANGELFF.

The CDR3 loop is CATSRDLGGASSGNTIYF. The CDR3 region has the DNA TGTGCCACCAGCAGAGATCTGGGAGGGGCCTCCTCTGGAAACACCATATATTTT. The chain joins TRBV15 to TRBJ1-3, with D maybe TRBD1 (5 bases). CDR3 length: 18 residues. Germline lookup yields CDR1 LNHNV and CDR2 YYDKDF (reference sequence). Between the trimmed V and J ends, which lost 0 bases and 0 bases, there was a span of 15 bases.

The chain employs TRBV7-9 and TRBJ1-3, with TRBD1 matching over 12 bases. The CDR3 is made up of 19 amino acids. Germline V gene data show CDR1 as SEHNR and CDR2 as FQNEAQ (reference sequence). Trimming cost V 4 bases and J 1 base; bases outside gene matches: 11. The CDR3 coding sequence is TGTGCCAGCAGCTCCATACCGGGACAGGGGGCTAAATCTGGAAACACCATATATTTT. This sequence encodes CASSSIPGQGAKSGNTIYF.

The rearrangement links TRBV4-1 to TRBJ1-1; tentative D call: TRBD1 (5 bases). Germline-derived CDR1 and CDR2 are MGHRA and YSYEKL. The CDR3 has 16 residues. Trimming removed 5 bases from V and 0 bases from J, with 16 bases in between. The CDR3: CASSFPRGGMNTEAFF. The CDR3 DNA sequence: TGCGCCAGCAGCTTCCCACGGGGGGGGATGAACACTGAAGCTTTCTTT.

This sequence joins TRBV3-1 (or the pseudogene TRBV3-2) and TRBJ2-1; D possibly corresponds to TRBD1 (6 bases). Germline CDR1 and CDR2: LGHDT and YNNKEL (reference sequence). The CDR3 length is 16 residues. Trimming removed 3 bases at V and 0 bases at J, with 12 bases between. CDR3 loop: CASSHRGLSSYNEQFF. The DNA for the CDR3 is TGTGCCAGCAGCCACAGGGGCCTGAGCTCCTACAATGAGCAGTTCTTC.

This clone turned up a few times. The rearrangement uses TRBV2 and TRBJ1-4; tentative D call: TRBD1 (5 bases). This CDR3 spans 15 amino acids. CDR1 is SNHLY and CDR2 is FYNNEI in the germline V gene. V was shortened by 3 bases and J by 4 bases, with 12 bases between the two germline ends. The CDR3: CASSDSAGLNEKLFF. CDR3 in DNA: TGTGCCAGCAGTGATTCGGCAGGGCTTAATGAAAAACTGTTTTTT.

This sequence joins TRBV3-1 (or the pseudogene TRBV3-2) and TRBJ1-1; TRBD1 aligns across 10 bases. The CDR3 runs 17 residues. V trimming: 0 bases; J trimming: 10 bases; junction bases outside the gene matches: 14. Looked up from germline, CDR1 is LGHDT and CDR2 is YNNKEL (reference sequence). The CDR3 loop is CASSQEGDRGMVRGAFF. The CDR3 DNA reads TGTGCCAGCAGCCAAGAAGGGGACAGGGGTATGGTTCGTGGAGCTTTCTTT.

The rearrangement joins TRBV21-1 to TRBJ2-7; whether TRBD1, the table's D call, matches the DNA was not checked. TRBV21-1 is a pseudogene locus. CDR3 size: 14 residues. The CDR3 protein is CASSKDGSPYEQYF. Here the CDR3 DNA reads TGTGCCAGCAGCAAAGATGGCAGTCCCTACGAGCAGTACTTC.

This rearrangement joins TRBV12-3 or TRBV12-4 to TRBJ1-2, with 7 bases matching TRBD1. The V segment lost 6 bases and the J segment 2 bases; nucleotides outside the gene matches: 3. The CDR3 totals 13 residues. The DNA of the CDR3 is TGTGCCAGCAGCTTGGACAGGAACTATGGCTACACCTTC. This translates into CASSLDRNYGYTF.

The table lists this clone with a few counts. This chain joins TRBV24-1 and TRBJ1-5, with 7 bases identical to TRBD1. V dropped 3 bases and J dropped 3; count of bases not matched to a gene: 7. The germline gives CDR1 KGHDR, CDR2 SFDVKD. CDR3 length: 16 amino acids. The CDR3: CATSDHKQGFNQPQHF. The CDR3 DNA reads TGTGCCACCAGTGATCATAAACAGGGGTTCAATCAGCCCCAGCATTTT.

The genes are TRBV12-3 or TRBV12-4 and TRBJ2-5; a possible D gene is TRBD2 (5 bases). V lost 3 bases and J 7 bases, leaving 6 bases between the germline ends. This CDR3 is built from 11 residues. The CDR3 loop reads CASSFEGTQYF. The CDR3 coding sequence is TGTGCCAGCAGTTTTGAGGGGACCCAGTACTTC.

This chain joins TRBV2 and TRBJ2-1; TRBD1 is a possible D gene (5 bases). The CDR3 totals 16 residues. Germline CDR1 and CDR2: SNHLY and FYNNEI. The V gene lost 4 bases and the J gene lost 6 bases, with 19 bases spanning the gap. CDR3 loop: CASSVSWGLVSNEQFF. The CDR3, as DNA: TGTGCCAGCAGTGTTTCTTGGGGCCTAGTGAGCAATGAGCAGTTCTTC.

DNA of the CDR3: TGCGCCAGCAGCCGGGAGGGGGCCCAGTACTTC. Its translation: CASSREGAQYF. The chain carries TRBV5-1 and TRBJ2-5, with 8 nucleotides matching TRBD2. Germline V lookup: CDR1 SGHRS, CDR2 YFSETQ. After removal of 4 bases from V and 9 bases from J, the junction contained 2 bases not matched to a gene. The CDR3 consists of 11 residues.

The chain carries TRBV5-1 and TRBJ2-5; D is perhaps TRBD2 (6 bases). CDR1 and CDR2 from the germline V gene are SGHRS and YFSETQ. Trimming took off 4 bases at V and 5 bases at J, with 15 bases between the two ends. CDR3 length: 14 residues. The CDR3 sequence: CASSPEGLWETQYF. The CDR3 DNA reads TGCGCCAGCAGCCCGGAGGGGCTCTGGGAGACCCAGTACTTC.

The genes are TRBV27 and TRBJ1-5; 8 nucleotides agree with TRBD1. V lost 6 bases to trimming and J lost 2 bases; unmatched junction nucleotides: 3. The CDR3 extends over 14 amino acids. The germline V gene encodes CDR1 MNHEY and CDR2 SMNVEV (reference sequence). The CDR3 reads CASRKTGGNQPQHF. In DNA, the CDR3 is TGTGCCAGCAGGAAGACAGGGGGCAATCAGCCCCAGCATTTT.

The chain carries TRBV10-3 and TRBJ1-2, with 7 positions matching TRBD1. Germline V lookup: CDR1 ENHRY, CDR2 SYGVKD. The CDR3 spans 13 residues. The V and J ends lost 6 bases and 6 bases, in that order; junction bases with no gene match: 7. DNA for the CDR3: TGTGCCATCAGGGGAGACAGGGTCCATGGCTACACCTTC. Encoded protein: CAIRGDRVHGYTF.

This chain connects TRBV27 to TRBJ2-7; D unclear. Deletions cut 9 bases from V and 2 bases from J, with 2 bases between. Germline V lookup: CDR1 MNHEY, CDR2 SMNVEV (reference sequence). The CDR3 has 9 amino acids. CDR3 region: CASTYEQYF. CDR3 DNA: TGTGCCAGTACCTACGAGCAGTACTTC.

The chain recombines TRBV7-2 with TRBJ2-2, with D unresolved. Trimming stripped 2 bases from V and 1 base from J, with 8 bases between. Germline loops: CDR1 SGHTA, CDR2 FQGNSA. The CDR3 loop spans 15 amino acids. CDR3 bases: TGTGCCAGCAGCTTATATTCCGGGAACACCGGGGAGCTGTTTTTT. Its protein product is CASSLYSGNTGELFF.

The genes are TRBV2 and TRBJ1-1; the match to TRBD1 covers 7 bases. This CDR3 is built from 15 residues. CDR1 and CDR2 (germline): SNHLY, FYNNEI. Unmatched junction bases numbered 7, after V lost 6 bases and J lost 0 bases. CDR3 sequence (DNA): TGTGCCAGCAGGGAGAAGACAGGGTTGAACACTGAAGCTTTCTTT. Its protein product is CASREKTGLNTEAFF.

This clone has just one count. V is TRBV24-1 and J is TRBJ2-3; tentatively, D is TRBD2 (6 bases). This CDR3 has 15 amino acids. The ends were cut back, 5 bases at V and 1 base at J, with 12 bases in the middle. The germline CDR1 and CDR2 sequences are KGHDR and SFDVKD. CDR3 in DNA: TGTGCCACCAGTGGGTACGGCGGGGGCACAGATACGCAGTATTTT. Translating it yields CATSGYGGGTDTQYF.

The chain joins TRBV27 to TRBJ1-1; no definite D call. Germline CDR1 and CDR2: MNHEY and SMNVEV (reference sequence). The CDR3 is made up of 13 amino acids. V shed 2 bases and J shed 1 base, with 5 bases lying between them. The CDR3 is CASSLVGNTEAFF. The CDR3, as DNA: TGTGCCAGCAGTTTAGTCGGGAACACTGAAGCTTTCTTT.

The V and J genes are TRBV6-5 and TRBJ2-3; 9 bases agree with TRBD1. The ends lost 7 bases at V and 6 bases at J; junction bases unmatched: 8. This CDR3 has 14 residues. Germline CDR1 is MNHEY and CDR2 is SVGAGI. CDR3 bases: TGTGCCAGCATTACGGGACAGGGCGGCGATACGCAGTATTTT. The encoded protein is CASITGQGGDTQYF.